This T cell receptor (beta chain) is from a study of cytomegalovirus exposure and HLA in healthy donors. Turning to the study itself: The approximately 120 validation repertoires were reported in a later analysis to have been generated on the same platform as the approximately 700 first-cohort repertoires.

Study results and limitations: It was reported that the classifier diagnosed cytomegalovirus status with high specificity and sensitivity in both the original and validation cohorts.

This CDR3 is built from 15 residues. The germline CDR1 and CDR2 sequences are MGHDK and SYGVNS. The V gene end was trimmed by 3 bases and the J gene end by 5 bases; junction bases not matched to a gene: 6. The repertoire was sequenced with immunoSEQ multiplex PCR; TCRdb's copy has only in-frame clones and lacks some. Of more than 150,000 clones in the sample, over 65% are singletons; the top ten hold more than 6.5%. In regard to this clone: What it recognizes is unknown.

The sequence was obtained from a man aged 18-30 years in good health and CMV-seropositive. V is TRBV25-1 and J is TRBJ2-1, with 8 bases aligning to TRBD2. The sequencing input was PBMCs. The chain's CDR3 is CASSDQGLGDNEQFF. CDR3 DNA: TGTGCCAGCAGTGATCAGGGACTAGGAGACAATGAGCAGTTCTTC. Looking up the rest from reference TRBV25-1 and TRBJ2-1 gives the full variable domain: EADIYQTPRYLVIGTGKKITLECSQTMGHDKMYWYQQDPGMELHLIHYSYGVNSTEKGDLSSESTVSRIRTEHFPLTLESARPSHTSQYLCASSDQGLGDNEQFFGPGTRLTVL.